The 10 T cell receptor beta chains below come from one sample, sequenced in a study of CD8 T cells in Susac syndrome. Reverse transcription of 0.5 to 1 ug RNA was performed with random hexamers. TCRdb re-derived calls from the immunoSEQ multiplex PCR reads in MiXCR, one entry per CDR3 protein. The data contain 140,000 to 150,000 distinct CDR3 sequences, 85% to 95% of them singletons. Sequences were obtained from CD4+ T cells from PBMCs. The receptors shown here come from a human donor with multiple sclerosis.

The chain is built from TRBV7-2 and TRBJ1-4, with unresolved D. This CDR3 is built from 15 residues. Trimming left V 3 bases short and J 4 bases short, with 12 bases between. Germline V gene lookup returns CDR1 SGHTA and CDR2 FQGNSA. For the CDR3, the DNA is TGTGCCAGCAGCTTCGCGCCCGGATTTAATGAAAAACTGTTTTTT. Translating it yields CASSFAPGFNEKLFF.

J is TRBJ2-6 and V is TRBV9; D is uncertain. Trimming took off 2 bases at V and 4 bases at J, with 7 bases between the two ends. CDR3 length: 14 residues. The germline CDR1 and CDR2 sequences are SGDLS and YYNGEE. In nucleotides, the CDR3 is TGTGCCAGCAGCGTCGCTGGGGGGGCCAACGTCCTGACTTTC. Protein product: CASSVAGGANVLTF. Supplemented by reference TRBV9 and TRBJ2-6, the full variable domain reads DSGVTQTPKHLITATGQRVTLRCSPRSGDLSVYWYQQSLDQGLQFLIQYYNGEERAKGNILERFSAQQFPDLHSELNLSSLELGDSALYFCASSVAGGANVLTFGAGSRLTVL.

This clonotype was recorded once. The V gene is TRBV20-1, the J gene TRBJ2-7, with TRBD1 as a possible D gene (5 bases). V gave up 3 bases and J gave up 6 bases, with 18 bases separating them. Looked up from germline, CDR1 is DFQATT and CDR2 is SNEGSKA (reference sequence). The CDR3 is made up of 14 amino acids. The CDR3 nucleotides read TGCAGTGCTAGGGGCGACGGGCCTCAGGGCGAGCAGTACTTC. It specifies CSARGDGPQGEQYF.

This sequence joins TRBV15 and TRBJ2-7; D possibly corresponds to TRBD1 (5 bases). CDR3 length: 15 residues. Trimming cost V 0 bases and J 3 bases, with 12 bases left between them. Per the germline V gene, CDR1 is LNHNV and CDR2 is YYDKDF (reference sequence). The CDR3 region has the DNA TGTGCCACCAGCAGAGATCCTTCAGGGATCTACGAGCAGTACTTC. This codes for CATSRDPSGIYEQYF.

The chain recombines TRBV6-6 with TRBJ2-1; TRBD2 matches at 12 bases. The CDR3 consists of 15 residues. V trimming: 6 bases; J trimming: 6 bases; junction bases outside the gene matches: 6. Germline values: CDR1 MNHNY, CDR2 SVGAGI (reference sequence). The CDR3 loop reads CASSKLAGGTNEQFF. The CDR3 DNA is TGTGCCAGCAGCAAACTAGCGGGGGGAACCAATGAGCAGTTCTTC.

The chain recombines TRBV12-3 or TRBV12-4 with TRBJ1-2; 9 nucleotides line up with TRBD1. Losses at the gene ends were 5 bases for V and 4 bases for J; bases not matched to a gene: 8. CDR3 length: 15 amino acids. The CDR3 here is CASSGQGGQGYGYTF. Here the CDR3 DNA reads TGTGCCAGCAGTGGGCAAGGGGGACAGGGCTATGGCTACACCTTC.

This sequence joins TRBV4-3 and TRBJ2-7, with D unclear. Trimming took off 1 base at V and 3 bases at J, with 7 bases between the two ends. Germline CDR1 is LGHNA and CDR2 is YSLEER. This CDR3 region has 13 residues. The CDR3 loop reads CASSQAIHYEQYF. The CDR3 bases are TGCGCCAGCAGCCAAGCCATCCACTACGAGCAGTACTTC.

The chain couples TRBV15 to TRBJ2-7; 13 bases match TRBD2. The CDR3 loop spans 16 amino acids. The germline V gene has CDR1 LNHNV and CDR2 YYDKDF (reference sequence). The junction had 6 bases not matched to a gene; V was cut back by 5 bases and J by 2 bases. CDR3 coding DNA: TGTGCCACCAGCCGCCGACTAGCGGGGGGCACCTACGAGCAGTACTTC. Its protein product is CATSRRLAGGTYEQYF.

This CDR3 is CASSPTTAGSYEQYF. As DNA, the CDR3 is TGTGCCAGCTCACCAACTACGGCGGGCTCCTACGAGCAGTACTTC. This chain connects TRBV18 to TRBJ2-7; tentatively, D is TRBD2 (5 bases). The CDR3 spans 15 residues. Germline V gene data show CDR1 as KGHSH and CDR2 as LQKENI. V was trimmed by 2 bases and J by 0 bases, leaving 11 bases between them.

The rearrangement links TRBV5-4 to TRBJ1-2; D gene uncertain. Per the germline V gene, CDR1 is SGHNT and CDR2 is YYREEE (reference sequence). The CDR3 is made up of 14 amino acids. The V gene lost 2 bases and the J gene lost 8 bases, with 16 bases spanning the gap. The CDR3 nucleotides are TGTGCCAGCAGCTTAACGGTCCCACGGCAAGGCTACACCTTC. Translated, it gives CASSLTVPRQGYTF.